This T cell receptor beta chain was documented in a study of naive and memory T cell subsets. Four subsets defined by CD45RA and CD27 were sorted after CD3, CD4, CD8 and live/dead staining. Two oligonucleotides, mixed equimolar, formed the beta constant-region primer covering TRBC1 and TRBC2. Four rounds of PCR amplified the ligated cDNA using nested alpha and beta constant-region primers plus SP2. One entry per CDR3 protein results from TCRdb running MiXCR on the UMI-ligation and nested PCR reads. The repertoire has about 82,000 distinct CDR3 sequences, 9% to 9.5% of them found once; the top ten carry less than 1.5%. The study's findings and limits: Between naive and memory subsets, TCR abundance power law exponents differed.

The CDR3 totals 16 residues. Germline V gene lookup returns CDR1 LGHNA and CDR2 YNFKEQ. With V trimmed by 6 bases and J by 2 bases, 12 bases remained unmatched. In this sample, this clonotype turned up many times. What it binds is not known. The receptor's source is a human donor in good health. The specimen was naive CD8+ T cells from blood. The chain employs TRBV4-2 and TRBJ2-7, with 8 bases aligning to TRBD1. DNA for the CDR3: TGTGCCAGCAGTCATAGCCAGGGGGCCGGTCCCTACGAGCAGTACTTC. Protein: CASSHSQGAGPYEQYF.